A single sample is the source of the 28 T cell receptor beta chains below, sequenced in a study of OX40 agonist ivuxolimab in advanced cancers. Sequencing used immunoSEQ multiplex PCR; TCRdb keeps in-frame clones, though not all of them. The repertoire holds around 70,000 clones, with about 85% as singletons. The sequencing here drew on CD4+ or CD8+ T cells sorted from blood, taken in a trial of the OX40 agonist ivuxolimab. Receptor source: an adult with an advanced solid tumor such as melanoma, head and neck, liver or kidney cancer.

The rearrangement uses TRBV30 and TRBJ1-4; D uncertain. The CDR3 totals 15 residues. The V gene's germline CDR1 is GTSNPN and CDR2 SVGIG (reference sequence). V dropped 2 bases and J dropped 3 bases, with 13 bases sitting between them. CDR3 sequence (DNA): TGTGCCTGGAGTAACACACAAGGGCCTAATGAAAAACTGTTTTTT. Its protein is CAWSNTQGPNEKLFF.

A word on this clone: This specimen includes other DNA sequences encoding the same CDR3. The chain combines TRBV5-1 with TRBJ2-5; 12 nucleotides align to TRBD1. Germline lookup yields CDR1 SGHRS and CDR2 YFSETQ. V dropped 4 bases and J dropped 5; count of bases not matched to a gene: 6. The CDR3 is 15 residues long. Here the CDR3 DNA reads TGCGCCAGCAGCCTAGAGGGACAGGGGGCTGAGACCCAGTACTTC. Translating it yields CASSLEGQGAETQYF. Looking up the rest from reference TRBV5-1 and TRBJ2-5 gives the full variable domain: KAGVTQTPRYLIKTRGQQVTLSCSPISGHRSVSWYQQTPGQGLQFLFEYFSETQRNKGNFPGRFSGRQFSNSRSEMNVSTLELGDSALYLCASSLEGQGAETQYFGPGTRLLVL.

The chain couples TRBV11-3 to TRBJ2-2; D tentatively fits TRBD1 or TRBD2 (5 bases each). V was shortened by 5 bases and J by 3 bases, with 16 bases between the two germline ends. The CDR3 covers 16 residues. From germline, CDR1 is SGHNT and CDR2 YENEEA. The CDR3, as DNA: TGTGCCAGCAGCCTCAGGGTCGCCGGGGACACCGGGGAGCTGTTTTTT. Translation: CASSLRVAGDTGELFF.

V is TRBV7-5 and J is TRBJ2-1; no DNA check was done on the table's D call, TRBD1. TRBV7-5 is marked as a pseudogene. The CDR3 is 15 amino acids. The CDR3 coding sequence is TGTGTCAGAAGCTTAGGGACTTCAGGGGACAATGAGCAGTTCTTC. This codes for CVRSLGTSGDNEQFF.

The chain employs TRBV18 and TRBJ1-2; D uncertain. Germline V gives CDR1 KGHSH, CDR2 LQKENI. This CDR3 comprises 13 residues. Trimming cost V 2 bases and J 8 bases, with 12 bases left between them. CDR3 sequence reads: CASSPERGSGYTF. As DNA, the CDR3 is TGTGCCAGCTCACCAGAGAGAGGGTCGGGCTACACCTTC.

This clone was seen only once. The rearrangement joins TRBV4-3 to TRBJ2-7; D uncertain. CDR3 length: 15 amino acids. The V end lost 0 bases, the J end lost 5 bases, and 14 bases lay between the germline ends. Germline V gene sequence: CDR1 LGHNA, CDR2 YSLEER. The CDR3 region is CASSQDGAGTNEQYF. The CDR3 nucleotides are TGCGCCAGCAGCCAAGATGGCGCCGGTACAAACGAGCAGTACTTC.

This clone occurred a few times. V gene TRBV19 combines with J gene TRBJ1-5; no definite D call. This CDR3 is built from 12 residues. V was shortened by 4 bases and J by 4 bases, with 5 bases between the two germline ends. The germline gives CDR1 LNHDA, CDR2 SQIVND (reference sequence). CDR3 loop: CASSKQNQPQHF. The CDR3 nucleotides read TGTGCCAGTAGTAAGCAAAATCAGCCCCAGCATTTT.

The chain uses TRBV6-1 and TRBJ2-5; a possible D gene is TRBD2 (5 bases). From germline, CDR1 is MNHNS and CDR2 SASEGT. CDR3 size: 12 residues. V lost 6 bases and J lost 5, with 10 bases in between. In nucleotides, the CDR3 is TGTGCCAGCAGCTGGGAGACGGAGACCCAGTACTTC. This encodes CASSWETETQYF.

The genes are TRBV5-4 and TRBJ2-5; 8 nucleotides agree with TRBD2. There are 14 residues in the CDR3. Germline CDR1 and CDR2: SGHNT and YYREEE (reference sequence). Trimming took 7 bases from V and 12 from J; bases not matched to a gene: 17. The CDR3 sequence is CASSSEGLAGPKYF. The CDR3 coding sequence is TGTGCCAGCTCATCGGAGGGGCTAGCGGGCCCTAAGTACTTC.

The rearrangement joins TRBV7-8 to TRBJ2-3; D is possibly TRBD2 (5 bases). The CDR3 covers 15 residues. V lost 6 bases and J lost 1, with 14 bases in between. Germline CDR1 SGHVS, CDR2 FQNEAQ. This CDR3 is CASSYYFGGTDTQYF. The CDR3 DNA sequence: TGTGCCAGCAGTTACTACTTCGGGGGCACAGATACGCAGTATTTT.

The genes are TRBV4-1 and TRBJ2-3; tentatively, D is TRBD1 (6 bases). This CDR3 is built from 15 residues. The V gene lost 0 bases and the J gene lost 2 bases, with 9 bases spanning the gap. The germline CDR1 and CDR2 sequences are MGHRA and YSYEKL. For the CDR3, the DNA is TGCGCCAGCAGCCAAGATCAGGGGCCCACAGATACGCAGTATTTT. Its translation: CASSQDQGPTDTQYF.

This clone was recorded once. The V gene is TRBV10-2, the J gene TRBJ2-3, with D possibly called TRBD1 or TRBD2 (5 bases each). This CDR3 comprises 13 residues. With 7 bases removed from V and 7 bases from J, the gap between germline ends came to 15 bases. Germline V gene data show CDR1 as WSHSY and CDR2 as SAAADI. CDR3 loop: CASKGPALNTQYF. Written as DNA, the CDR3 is TGCGCCAGCAAGGGACCCGCTTTAAATACGCAGTATTTT.

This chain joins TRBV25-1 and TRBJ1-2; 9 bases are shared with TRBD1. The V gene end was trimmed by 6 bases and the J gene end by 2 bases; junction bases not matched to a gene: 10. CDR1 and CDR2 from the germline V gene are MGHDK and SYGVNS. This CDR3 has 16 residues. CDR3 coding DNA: TGTGCCAGCAGCGGACAGGGGCTTGGAAACAACTATGGCTACACCTTC. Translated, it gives CASSGQGLGNNYGYTF.

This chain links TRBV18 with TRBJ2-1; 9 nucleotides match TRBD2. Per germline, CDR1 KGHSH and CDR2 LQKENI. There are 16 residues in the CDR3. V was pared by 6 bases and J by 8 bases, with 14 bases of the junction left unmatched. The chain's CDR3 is CASSQRLAVVGDEQFF. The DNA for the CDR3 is TGTGCCAGCTCTCAGAGACTAGCGGTAGTGGGGGATGAGCAGTTCTTC. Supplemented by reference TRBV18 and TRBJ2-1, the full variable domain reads NAGVMQNPRHLVRRRGQEARLRCSPMKGHSHVYWYRQLPEEGLKFMVYLQKENIIDESGMPKERFSAEFPKEGPSILRIQQVVRGDSAAYFCASSQRLAVVGDEQFFGPGTRLTVL.

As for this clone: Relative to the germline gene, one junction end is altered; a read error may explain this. In DNA form, the CDR3 reads TGTGCCAGCAGTGAAGCCCGAGCCGTCCGAGACTTC. Protein: CASSEARAVRDF. The chain is built from TRBV2 and TRBJ2-5; no clear D gene. This CDR3 region has 12 residues. The germline V gene has CDR1 SNHLY and CDR2 FYNNEI.

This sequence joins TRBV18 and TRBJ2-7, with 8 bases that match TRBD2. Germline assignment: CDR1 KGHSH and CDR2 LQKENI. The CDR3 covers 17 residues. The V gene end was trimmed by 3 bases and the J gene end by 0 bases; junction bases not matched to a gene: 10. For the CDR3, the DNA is TGTGCCAGCTCACCTCAGCCCGGGGGGGGCCGCTCCTACGAGCAGTACTTC. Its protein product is CASSPQPGGGRSYEQYF.

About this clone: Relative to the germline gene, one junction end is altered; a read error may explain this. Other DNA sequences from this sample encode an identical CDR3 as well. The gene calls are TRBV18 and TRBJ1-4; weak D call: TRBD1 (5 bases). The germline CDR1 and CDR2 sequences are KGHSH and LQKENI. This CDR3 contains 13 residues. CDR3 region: CASSPGQYEKLFF. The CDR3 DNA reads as TGCGCCAGCTCACCGGGGCAGTATGAAAAACTGTTTTTT.

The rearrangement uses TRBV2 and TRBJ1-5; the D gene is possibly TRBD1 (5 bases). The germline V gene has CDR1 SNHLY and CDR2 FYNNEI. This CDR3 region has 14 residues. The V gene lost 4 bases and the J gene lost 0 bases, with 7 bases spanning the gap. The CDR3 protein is CASSAGHSNQPQHF. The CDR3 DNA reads TGTGCCAGCAGTGCCGGACATAGCAATCAGCCCCAGCATTTT.

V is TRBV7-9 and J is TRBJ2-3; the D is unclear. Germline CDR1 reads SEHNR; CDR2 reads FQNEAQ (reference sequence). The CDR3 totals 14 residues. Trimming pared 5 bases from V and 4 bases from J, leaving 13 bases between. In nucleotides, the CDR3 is TGTGCCAGCAGCCCAGGACCCGGAGCAGATACGCAGTATTTT. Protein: CASSPGPGADTQYF. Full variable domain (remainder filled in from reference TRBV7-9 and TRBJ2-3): DTGVSQNPRHKITKRGQNVTFRCDPISEHNRLYWYRQTLGQGPEFLTYFQNEAQLEKSRLLSDRFSAERPKGSFSTLEIQRTEQGDSAMYLCASSPGPGADTQYFGPGTRLTVL.

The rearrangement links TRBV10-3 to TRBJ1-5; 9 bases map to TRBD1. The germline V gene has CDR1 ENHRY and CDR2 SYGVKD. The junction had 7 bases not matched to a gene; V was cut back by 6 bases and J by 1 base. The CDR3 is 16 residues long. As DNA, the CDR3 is TGTGCCATCAGCGGGGGGGGACAGGGAAGCAATCAGCCCCAGCATTTT. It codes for CAISGGGQGSNQPQHF.

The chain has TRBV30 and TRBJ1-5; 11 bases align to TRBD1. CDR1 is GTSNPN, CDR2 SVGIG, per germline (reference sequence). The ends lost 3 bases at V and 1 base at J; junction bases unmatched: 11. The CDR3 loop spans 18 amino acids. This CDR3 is CAWSRPGQGVGSNQPQHF. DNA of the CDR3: TGTGCCTGGAGCAGACCGGGACAGGGGGTTGGAAGCAATCAGCCCCAGCATTTT.

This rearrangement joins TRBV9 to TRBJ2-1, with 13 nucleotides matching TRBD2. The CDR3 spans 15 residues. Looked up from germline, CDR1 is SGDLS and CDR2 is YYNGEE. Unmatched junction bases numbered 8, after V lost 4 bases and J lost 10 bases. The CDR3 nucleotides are TGTGCCAGCAGCCTCGGGACTAGCGGGGAAACGGAGCAGTTCTTC. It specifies CASSLGTSGETEQFF.

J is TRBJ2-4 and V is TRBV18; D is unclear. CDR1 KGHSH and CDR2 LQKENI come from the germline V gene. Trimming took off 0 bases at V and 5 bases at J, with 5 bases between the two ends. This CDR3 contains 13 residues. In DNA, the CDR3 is TGTGCCAGCTCACCACCGGGCGAAAACATTCAGTACTTC. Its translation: CASSPPGENIQYF.

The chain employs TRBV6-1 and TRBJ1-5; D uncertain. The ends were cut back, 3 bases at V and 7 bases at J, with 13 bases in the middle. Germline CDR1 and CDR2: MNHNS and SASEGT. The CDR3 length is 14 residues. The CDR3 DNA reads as TGTGCCAGCAGTGACCTGGGAGCGGGGCAGCCCCAGCATTTT. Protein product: CASSDLGAGQPQHF.

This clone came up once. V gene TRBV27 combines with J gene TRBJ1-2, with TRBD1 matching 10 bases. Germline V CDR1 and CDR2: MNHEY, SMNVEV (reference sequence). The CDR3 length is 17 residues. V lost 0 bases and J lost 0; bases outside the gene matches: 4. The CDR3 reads CASSLSRTGGSNYGYTF. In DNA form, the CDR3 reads TGTGCCAGCAGTTTATCCCGGACAGGGGGTTCTAACTATGGCTACACCTTC.

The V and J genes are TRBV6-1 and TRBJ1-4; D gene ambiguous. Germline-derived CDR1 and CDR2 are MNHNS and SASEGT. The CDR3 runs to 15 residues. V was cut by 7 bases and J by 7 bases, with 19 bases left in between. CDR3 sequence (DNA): TGTGCCAGCACTGAGGGTGTATTCTCGGGTGAAAAACTGTTTTTT. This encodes CASTEGVFSGEKLFF.

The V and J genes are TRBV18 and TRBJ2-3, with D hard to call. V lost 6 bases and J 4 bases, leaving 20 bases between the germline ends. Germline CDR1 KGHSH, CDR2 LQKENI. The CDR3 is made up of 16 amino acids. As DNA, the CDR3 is TGTGCCAGCTCCCCAGCCTCCTCCACTCAAGCAGATACGCAGTATTTT. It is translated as CASSPASSTQADTQYF.

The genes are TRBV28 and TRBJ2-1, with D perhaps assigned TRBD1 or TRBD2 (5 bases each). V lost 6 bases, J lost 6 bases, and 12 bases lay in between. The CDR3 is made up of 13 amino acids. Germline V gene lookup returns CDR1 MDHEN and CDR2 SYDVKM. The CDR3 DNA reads TGTGCCAGCAGCCTGGGTGGGGGCAATGAGCAGTTCTTC. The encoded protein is CASSLGGGNEQFF.